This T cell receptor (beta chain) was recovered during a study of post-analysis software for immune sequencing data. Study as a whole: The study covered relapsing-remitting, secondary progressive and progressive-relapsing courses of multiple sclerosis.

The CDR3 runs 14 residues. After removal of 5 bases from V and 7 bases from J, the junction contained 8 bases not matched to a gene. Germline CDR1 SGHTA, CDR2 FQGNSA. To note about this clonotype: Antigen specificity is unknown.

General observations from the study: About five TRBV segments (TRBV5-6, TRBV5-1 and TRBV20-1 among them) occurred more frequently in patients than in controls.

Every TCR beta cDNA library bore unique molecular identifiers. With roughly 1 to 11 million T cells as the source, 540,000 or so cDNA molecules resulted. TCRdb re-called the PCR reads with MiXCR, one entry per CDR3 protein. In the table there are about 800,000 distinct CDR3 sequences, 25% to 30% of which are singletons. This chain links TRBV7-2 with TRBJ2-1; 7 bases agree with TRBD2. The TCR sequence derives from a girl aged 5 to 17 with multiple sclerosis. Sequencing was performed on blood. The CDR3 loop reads CASSQTGGGNEQFF. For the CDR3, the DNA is TGTGCCAGCAGCCAAACTGGGGGGGGTAATGAGCAGTTCTTC.